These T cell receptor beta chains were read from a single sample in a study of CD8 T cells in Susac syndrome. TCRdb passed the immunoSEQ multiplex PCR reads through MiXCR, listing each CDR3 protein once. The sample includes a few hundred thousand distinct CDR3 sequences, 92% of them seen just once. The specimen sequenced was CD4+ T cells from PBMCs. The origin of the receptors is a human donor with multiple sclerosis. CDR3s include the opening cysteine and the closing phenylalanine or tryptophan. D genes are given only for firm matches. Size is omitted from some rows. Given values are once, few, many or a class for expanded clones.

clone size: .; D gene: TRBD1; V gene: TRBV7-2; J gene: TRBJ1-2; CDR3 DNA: TGTGCCAGCAGCTGGAGTAGAACAGGGGGCGCGTCTGGCTACACCTTC; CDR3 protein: CASSWSRTGGASGYTF
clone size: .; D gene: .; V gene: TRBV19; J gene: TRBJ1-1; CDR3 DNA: TGTGCCAGTAGTCTGGGGTACGGACAGTTGATCGGCAGGATCTTT; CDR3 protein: CASSLGYGQLIGRIF
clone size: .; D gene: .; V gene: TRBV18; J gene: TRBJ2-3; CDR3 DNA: TGTGCCACCCGCTTTGTTGACCCAGATACGCAGTATTTT; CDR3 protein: CATRFVDPDTQYF
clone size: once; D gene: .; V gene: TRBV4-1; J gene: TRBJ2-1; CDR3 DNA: TGCGCCAGCAGCCAGCCCGCGCGGAGGACCGACAATGAGCAGTTCTTC; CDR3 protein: CASSQPARRTDNEQFF
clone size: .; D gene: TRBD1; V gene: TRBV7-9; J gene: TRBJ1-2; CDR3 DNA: TGTGCCAGCAGTGGGGGGACAGGATCAATTTATGGCTACACCTTC; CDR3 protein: CASSGGTGSIYGYTF
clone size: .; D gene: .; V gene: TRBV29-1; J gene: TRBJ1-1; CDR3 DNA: TGCAGCGCCAGGACGGATAAGAACACTGAAGCTTTCTTT; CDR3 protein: CSARTDKNTEAFF
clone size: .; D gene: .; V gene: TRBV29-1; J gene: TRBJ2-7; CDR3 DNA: TGCAGCGTTGAAGGTATCAGCTCCTACGAGCAGTACTTC; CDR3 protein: CSVEGISSYEQYF
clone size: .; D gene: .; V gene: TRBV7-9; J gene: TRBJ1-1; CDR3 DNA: TGTGCCAGCAGCCTCCGCCGGGACACTGAAGCTTTCTTT; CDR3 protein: CASSLRRDTEAFF
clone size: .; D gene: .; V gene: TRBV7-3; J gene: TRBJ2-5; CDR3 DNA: TGTGCCAGCAGCTTACTCATGGGGACGCAAGAGACCCAGTACTTC; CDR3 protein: CASSLLMGTQETQYF
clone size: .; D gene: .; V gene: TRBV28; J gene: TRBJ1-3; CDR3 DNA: TGTGCCAGCAGTCCCCCATACACCCCCTTTACGGAAAGTGGAAACACCATATATTTT; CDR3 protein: CASSPPYTPFTESGNTIYF
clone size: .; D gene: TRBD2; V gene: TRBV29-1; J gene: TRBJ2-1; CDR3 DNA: TGCAGCGTGGCCGGGACTAGCGGGAGCAACTACAATGAGCAGTTCTTC; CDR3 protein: CSVAGTSGSNYNEQFF
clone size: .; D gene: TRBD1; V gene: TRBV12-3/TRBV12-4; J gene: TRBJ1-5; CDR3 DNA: TGTGCCAGCAGAGCAGCACAGGGGGCCGGACAGCCCCAGCATTTT; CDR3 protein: CASRAAQGAGQPQHF
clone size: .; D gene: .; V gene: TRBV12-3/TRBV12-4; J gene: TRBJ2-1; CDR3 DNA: TGTGCCAGCACCCCCTTATATCCCTACAATGAGCAGTTCTTC; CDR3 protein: CASTPLYPYNEQFF
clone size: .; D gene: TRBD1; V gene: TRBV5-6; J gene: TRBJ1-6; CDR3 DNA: TGTGCCAGCAGCCGGGACAGGGGGAAAAATTCACCCCTCCACTTT; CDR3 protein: CASSRDRGKNSPLHF
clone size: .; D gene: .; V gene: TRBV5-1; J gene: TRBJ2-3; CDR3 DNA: TGCGCCAGCAGCTTGGAGGCGGTAGGGGCAGATACGCAGTATTTT; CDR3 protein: CASSLEAVGADTQYF
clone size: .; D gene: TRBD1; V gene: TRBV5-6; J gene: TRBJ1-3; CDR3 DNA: TGTGCCAGCAGTTGGGGACAGGGATTCCACTCTGGAAACACCATATATTTT; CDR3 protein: CASSWGQGFHSGNTIYF